This T cell receptor (beta chain) is from a study of blood T cell repertoires in COVID-19. Generated by immunoSEQ multiplex PCR, the TCRdb table keeps only in-frame clones and is missing some. The sample shows 130,000 or so clones, around 80% of them seen only once. CDR1 SNHLY and CDR2 FYNNEI come from the germline V gene. This CDR3 is built from 14 residues. Between the trimmed V and J ends, which lost 8 bases and 3 bases, there was a span of 13 bases. This sequence was found in a human donor in a cohort sampled during active COVID-19. This rearrangement joins TRBV2 to TRBJ1-4; D is undetermined. The sample comprised peripheral blood. CDR3 sequence: CASSEGEPNEKLFF. The DNA for the CDR3 is TGTGCCAGCTCGGAGGGAGAACCTAATGAAAAACTGTTTTTT.